This TCR beta chain came from a study of cytomegalovirus exposure and HLA in healthy donors. Some clones are missing from TCRdb's copy, which holds only in-frame ones; the method was immunoSEQ multiplex PCR. The repertoire holds 250,000 to 400,000 clones, with over 75% as singletons. The study drew the donors from its approximately 110-subject validation cohort, separate from the roughly 700-subject first cohort. Study-wide findings and caveats: Usually a TCR sequence was rare, but some public TCRs were found in many donors.

Note on this clone: Its antigen is not known.

The length of the CDR3 is 14 residues. Trimming stripped 4 bases from V and 0 bases from J, with 7 bases between. Germline CDR1 is MNHNY and CDR2 is SVGAGI (reference sequence). This clonotype was obtained from a man aged 30-40 years in good health and CMV-seronegative. What was sequenced was PBMCs. V usage is TRBV6-6 and J usage is TRBJ1-3; D gene unclear. CDR3 coding DNA: TGTGCCAGCAGTTCGGGGTACTCTGGAAACACCATATATTTT. This codes for CASSSGYSGNTIYF.